These T cell receptor beta chains were read from a single sample in a study of response to subunit inactivated influenza vaccine. Each CDR3 protein is one row after TCRdb ran MiXCR on the RT-PCR reads. The repertoire holds hundreds of thousands of distinct CDR3 sequences, with over 9.5% as singletons. The sequences come from PBMCs from blood, collected on the day of vaccination. The receptors were sampled from a man between 45 and 60 years old who received an inactivated influenza vaccine. The CDR3 runs from the conserved cysteine through the conserved F or W. D genes are given only for firm matches. Only some rows state a clone size, as once, few, many or a class for expanded clones.

d_gene | j_gene | abundance | v_gene | CDR3aa | CDR3nt
TRBD2 | TRBJ2-3 | few | TRBV20-1 | CSARGGTSSTDTQYF | TGCAGTGCTAGAGGGGGGACTAGCAGCACAGATACGCAGTATTTT
. | TRBJ2-5 | few | TRBV20-1 | CSPRRGKETQYF | TGCAGTCCCCGGCGGGGAAAAGAGACCCAGTACTTC
TRBD2 | TRBJ2-2 | few | TRBV3-1 | CASSPGTSGSTGELFF | TGTGCCAGCAGCCCGGGGACTAGCGGGAGCACCGGGGAGCTGTTTTTT
. | TRBJ2-1 | few | TRBV5-1 | CASSLDHARQFF | TGCGCCAGCAGCTTGGACCATGCCCGGCAGTTCTTC
. | TRBJ2-3 | few | TRBV5-1 | CASNVRGGGTDTQYF | TGCGCCAGCAACGTCAGGGGCGGAGGAACAGATACGCAGTATTTT
TRBD2 | TRBJ2-7 | . | TRBV7-9 | CASSSDSGSPHEQYF | TGTGCCAGCAGCTCAGATAGCGGGAGTCCCCACGAGCAGTACTTC
. | TRBJ2-7 | . | TRBV28 | CASTSGVSTGLQQYF | TGTGCCAGCACCTCGGGGGTCTCAACCGGCTTGCAGCAGTACTTC
. | TRBJ1-2 | few | TRBV28 | CASSLEGVKNYGYTF | TGTGCCAGCAGTTTGGAAGGGGTTAAAAACTATGGCTACACCTTC
TRBD2 | TRBJ2-7 | few | TRBV19 | CASSTSGAQTDYEQYF | TGTGCCAGTAGTACCAGCGGGGCACAGACCGACTACGAGCAGTACTTC
TRBD2 | TRBJ2-1 | . | TRBV15 | CAASTRGSSYNEQFF | TGTGCCGCCAGTACGCGGGGGAGCTCCTACAATGAGCAGTTCTTC
. | TRBJ2-3 | . | TRBV5-1 | CATQGQSTDTQYF | TGCGCCACGCAGGGTCAAAGCACAGATACGCAGTATTTT
. | TRBJ2-7 | few | TRBV4-3 | CASSQELVGIYEQYF | TGCGCCAGCAGCCAAGAACTAGTAGGGATCTACGAGCAGTACTTC
TRBD2 | TRBJ2-5 | few | TRBV20-1 | CSTLAGGQETQYF | TGCAGTACTCTAGCGGGAGGGCAGGAGACCCAGTACTTC
TRBD2 | TRBJ2-1 | . | TRBV28 | CASSFGLAGEYGDNEQFF | TGTGCCAGCAGTTTTGGACTAGCGGGAGAGTATGGGGACAATGAGCAGTTCTTC
. | TRBJ2-7 | many | TRBV7-2 | CASSLDSRSTYEQYF | TGTGCCAGCAGCTTAGATTCCCGGAGTACCTACGAGCAGTACTTC
. | TRBJ1-1 | few | TRBV15 | CATSRGGGFLNTEAFF | TGTGCCACCAGCAGAGGCGGTGGTTTTTTAAACACTGAAGCTTTCTTT
. | TRBJ1-1 | many | TRBV12-3/TRBV12-4 | CASSRWGTGNTEAFF | TGTGCCAGCAGCCGCTGGGGGACCGGGAACACTGAAGCTTTCTTT
TRBD2 | TRBJ2-1 | . | TRBV9 | CASSAFSGLSYNEQFF | TGTGCCAGCAGCGCATTTAGCGGGCTCTCCTACAATGAGCAGTTCTTC
. | TRBJ2-7 | few | TRBV11-2 | CASSSNRVLHEQYF | TGTGCCAGCAGTTCCAACAGGGTTCTCCACGAGCAGTACTTC
. | TRBJ2-2 | . | TRBV15 | CATRWGENTGELFF | TGTGCCACCAGATGGGGAGAAAACACCGGGGAGCTGTTTTTT
. | TRBJ2-3 | . | TRBV6-2/TRBV6-3 | CASGFALSTDTQYF | TGTGCCAGCGGATTCGCCCTCAGCACAGATACGCAGTATTTT
. | TRBJ1-1 | . | TRBV14 | CASSQFVPSNTEAFF | TGTGCCAGCAGCCAATTTGTGCCCTCGAACACTGAAGCTTTCTTT
. | TRBJ2-3 | . | TRBV9 | CASSVVPTEYPTDTQYF | TGTGCCAGCAGCGTAGTCCCGACTGAGTATCCCACAGATACGCAGTATTTT
. | TRBJ2-1 | . | TRBV7-2 | CACKTGLVGNEQFF | TGTGCCTGCAAGACGGGTTTGGTTGGCAATGAGCAGTTCTTC
. | TRBJ2-7 | few | TRBV11-2 | CASSFTRGPYEQYF | TGTGCCAGCAGCTTTACACGCGGCCCCTACGAGCAGTACTTC
. | TRBJ2-5 | . | TRBV5-1 | CASSPLGVQETQYF | TGCGCCAGCAGCCCCTTGGGGGTGCAAGAGACCCAGTACTTC
. | TRBJ2-1 | . | TRBV3-1 | CASSQVPSGGYNEQFF | TGTGCCAGCAGCCAAGTTCCCAGCGGAGGCTACAATGAGCAGTTCTTC
TRBD2 | TRBJ2-7 | many | TRBV3-1 | CASSPRLASLHEQYF | TGTGCCAGCAGCCCAAGACTAGCGTCACTCCACGAGCAGTACTTC
TRBD1 | TRBJ2-7 | many | TRBV20-1 | CSARGTGNEQYF | TGCAGTGCTAGGGGGACAGGCAACGAGCAGTACTTC
. | TRBJ1-1 | . | TRBV12-3/TRBV12-4 | CASSSPGLEGEAFF | TGTGCCAGCAGTTCGCCTGGATTGGAGGGTGAAGCTTTCTTT
TRBD2 | TRBJ2-7 | many | TRBV9 | CASSPGQGKTSGRVGEQYF | TGTGCCAGCAGCCCTGGACAGGGGAAGACTAGCGGGAGGGTAGGCGAGCAGTACTTC
. | TRBJ2-7 | few | TRBV2 | CASSAGSSSEQYF | TGTGCCAGCAGTGCGGGGAGTAGTTCCGAGCAGTACTTC
. | TRBJ2-7 | . | TRBV5-1 | CASSLGAGWEQYF | TGCGCCAGCAGCTTAGGGGCAGGGTGGGAGCAGTACTTC
. | TRBJ1-5 | many | TRBV12-3/TRBV12-4 | CASSPSGLNQPQHF | TGTGCCAGCTCCCCTTCCGGCCTCAATCAGCCCCAGCATTTT
. | TRBJ2-1 | few | TRBV24-1 | CATSWSSYNEQFF | TGTGCCACCTCGTGGAGCTCCTACAATGAGCAGTTCTTC
TRBD1 | TRBJ2-3 | . | TRBV24-1 | CATSDPTGQGAMDTQYF | TGTGCCACCAGTGACCCAACCGGACAGGGGGCAATGGATACGCAGTATTTT
. | TRBJ2-3 | many | TRBV7-2 | CASSLGTATDTQYF | TGTGCCAGCAGCTTAGGCACAGCCACAGATACGCAGTATTTT